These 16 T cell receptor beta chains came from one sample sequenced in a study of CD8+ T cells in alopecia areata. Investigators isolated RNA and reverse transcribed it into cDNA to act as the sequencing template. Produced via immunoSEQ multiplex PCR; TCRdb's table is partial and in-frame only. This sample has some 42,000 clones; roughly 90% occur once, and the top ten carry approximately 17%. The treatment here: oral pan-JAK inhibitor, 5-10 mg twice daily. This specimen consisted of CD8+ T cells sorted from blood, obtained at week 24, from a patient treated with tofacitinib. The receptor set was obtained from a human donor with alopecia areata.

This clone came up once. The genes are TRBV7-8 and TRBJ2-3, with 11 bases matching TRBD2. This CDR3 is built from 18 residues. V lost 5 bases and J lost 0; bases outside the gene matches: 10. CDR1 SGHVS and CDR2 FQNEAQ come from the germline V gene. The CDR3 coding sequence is TGTGCCAGCAGCCTTGTACTAGCGGGGGAAACTAGCACAGATACGCAGTATTTT. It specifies CASSLVLAGETSTDTQYF.

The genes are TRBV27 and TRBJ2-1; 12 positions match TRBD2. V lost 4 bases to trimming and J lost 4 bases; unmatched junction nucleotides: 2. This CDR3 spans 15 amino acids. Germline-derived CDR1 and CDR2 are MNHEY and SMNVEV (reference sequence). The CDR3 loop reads CASSSGLAGYNEQFF. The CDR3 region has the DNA TGTGCCAGCAGTTCTGGACTAGCGGGATACAATGAGCAGTTCTTC.

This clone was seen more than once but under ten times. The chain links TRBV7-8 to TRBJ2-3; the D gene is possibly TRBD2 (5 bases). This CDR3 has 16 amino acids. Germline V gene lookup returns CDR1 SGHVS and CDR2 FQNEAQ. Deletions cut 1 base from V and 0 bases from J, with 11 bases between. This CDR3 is CASSLGVGGSTDTQYF. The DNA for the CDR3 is TGTGCCAGCAGCTTAGGGGTTGGAGGAAGCACAGATACGCAGTATTTT.

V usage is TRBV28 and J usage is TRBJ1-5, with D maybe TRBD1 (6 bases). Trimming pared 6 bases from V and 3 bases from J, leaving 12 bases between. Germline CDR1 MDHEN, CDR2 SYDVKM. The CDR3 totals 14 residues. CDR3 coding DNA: TGTGCCAGCAGCCGAACAGGGTACAATCAGCCCCAGCATTTT. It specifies CASSRTGYNQPQHF.

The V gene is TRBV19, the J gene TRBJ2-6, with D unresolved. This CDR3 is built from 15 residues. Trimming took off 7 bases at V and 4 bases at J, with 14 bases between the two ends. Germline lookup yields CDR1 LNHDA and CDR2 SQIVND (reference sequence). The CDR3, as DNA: TGTGCCAGTACCCTAGAGGTCTGGGGGGCCAACGTCCTGACTTTC. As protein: CASTLEVWGANVLTF.

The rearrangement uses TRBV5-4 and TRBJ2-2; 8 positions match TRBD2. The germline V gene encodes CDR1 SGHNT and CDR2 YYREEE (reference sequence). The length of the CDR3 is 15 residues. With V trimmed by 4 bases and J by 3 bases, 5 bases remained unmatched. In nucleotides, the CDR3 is TGTGCCAGCAGCCCGCGGGGGGACCACACCGGGGAGCTGTTTTTT. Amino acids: CASSPRGDHTGELFF.

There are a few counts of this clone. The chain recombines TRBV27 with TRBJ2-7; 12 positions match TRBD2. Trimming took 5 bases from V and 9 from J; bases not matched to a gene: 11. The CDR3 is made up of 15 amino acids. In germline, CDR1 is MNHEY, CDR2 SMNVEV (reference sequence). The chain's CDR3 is CASSILAGGIDGQYF. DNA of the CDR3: TGTGCCAGCAGTATACTAGCGGGGGGCATTGACGGGCAGTACTTC.

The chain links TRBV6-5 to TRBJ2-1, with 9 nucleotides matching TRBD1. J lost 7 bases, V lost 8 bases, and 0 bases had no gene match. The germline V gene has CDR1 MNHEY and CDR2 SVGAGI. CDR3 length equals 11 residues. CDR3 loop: CASGQGNEQFF. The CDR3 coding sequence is TGTGCCAGCGGACAGGGGAATGAGCAGTTCTTC.

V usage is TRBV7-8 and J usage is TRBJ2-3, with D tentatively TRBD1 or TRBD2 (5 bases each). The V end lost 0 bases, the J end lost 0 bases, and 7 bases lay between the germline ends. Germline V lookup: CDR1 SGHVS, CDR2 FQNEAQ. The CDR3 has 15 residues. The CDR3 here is CASSLAGVSTDTQYF. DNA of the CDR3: TGTGCCAGCAGCTTAGCGGGGGTGAGCACAGATACGCAGTATTTT.

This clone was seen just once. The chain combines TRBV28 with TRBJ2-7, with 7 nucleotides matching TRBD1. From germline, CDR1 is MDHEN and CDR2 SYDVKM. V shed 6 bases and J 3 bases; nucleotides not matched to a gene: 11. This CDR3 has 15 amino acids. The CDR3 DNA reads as TGTGCCAGCAGCCACACGCCGGGACAGAACTACGAGCAGTACTTC. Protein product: CASSHTPGQNYEQYF.

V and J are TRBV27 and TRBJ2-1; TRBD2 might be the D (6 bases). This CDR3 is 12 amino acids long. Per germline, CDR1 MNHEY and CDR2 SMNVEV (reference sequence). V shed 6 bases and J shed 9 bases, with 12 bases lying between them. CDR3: CASSPGVAEQFF. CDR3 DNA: TGTGCCAGCAGCCCGGGAGTTGCTGAGCAGTTCTTC.

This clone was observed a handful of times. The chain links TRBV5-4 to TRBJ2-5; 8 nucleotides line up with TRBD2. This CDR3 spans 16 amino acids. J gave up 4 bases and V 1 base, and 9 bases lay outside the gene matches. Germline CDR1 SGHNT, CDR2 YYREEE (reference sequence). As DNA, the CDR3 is TGTGCCAGCAGCTTGAGTTACGGGGGGGCCCGAGAGACCCAGTACTTC. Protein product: CASSLSYGGARETQYF. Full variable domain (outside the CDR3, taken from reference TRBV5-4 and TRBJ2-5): ETGVTQSPTHLIKTRGQQVTLRCSSQSGHNTVSWYQQALGQGPQFIFQYYREEENGRGNFPPRFSGLQFPNYSSELNVNALELDDSALYLCASSLSYGGARETQYFGPGTRLLVL.

The CDR3, as DNA: TGTGCCAGCAGTTACTCAGGGACTATCCCCACCGGGGAGCTGTTTTTT. It codes for CASSYSGTIPTGELFF. The V and J genes are TRBV6-5 and TRBJ2-2; 7 nucleotides line up with TRBD2. The CDR3 spans 16 residues. Losses at the gene ends were 0 bases for V and 4 bases for J; bases not matched to a gene: 5. Germline-derived CDR1 and CDR2 are MNHEY and SVGAGI.

CDR3 nucleotide sequence: TGTGCCAGCAGCGTGGGGGAAACCTACAATGAGCAGTTCTTC. Amino acid sequence: CASSVGETYNEQFF. The chain has TRBV6-5 and TRBJ2-1; the D call may be TRBD1 or TRBD2 (5 bases each). Looked up from germline, CDR1 is MNHEY and CDR2 is SVGAGI. V lost 6 bases, J lost 2 bases, and 11 bases lay in between. CDR3 size: 14 residues.

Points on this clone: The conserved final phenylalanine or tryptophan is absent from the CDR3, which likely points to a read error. CDR3 nucleotide sequence: TGTGCCAGCAGTTTGATCCATTCCTGGTCAGATACGCAGTATCTT. Its translation is CASSLIHSWSDTQYL. J is TRBJ2-3 and V is TRBV13; D is ambiguous. Trimming cost V 6 bases and J 4 bases, with 17 bases left between them. The CDR3 has 15 amino acids. The germline gives CDR1 PRHDT, CDR2 FYEKMQ (reference sequence).

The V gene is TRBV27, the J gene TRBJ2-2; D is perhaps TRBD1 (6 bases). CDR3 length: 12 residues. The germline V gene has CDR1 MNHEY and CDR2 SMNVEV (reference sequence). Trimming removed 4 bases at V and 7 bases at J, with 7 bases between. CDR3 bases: TGTGCCAGCAGTTACAGGGTCGGGGAGCTGTTTTTT. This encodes CASSYRVGELFF.